Following are 24 T cell receptor beta chains from one sample sequenced in a study of post-analysis software for immune sequencing data. Study-wide points: Controls had lower frequencies than patients of four or five TRBV segments, which included TRBV5-6, TRBV5-1 and TRBV20-1.

These TCRs are of unknown antigen specificity. Built from TCR beta cDNA, the libraries had unique molecular identifiers in them. Using its own MiXCR run on the PCR reads, TCRdb lists one record per CDR3 protein. The repertoire has about 800,000 distinct CDR3 sequences, approximately 30% of them found once; the top ten carry roughly 0.53%. The sequenced sample was blood. These receptors were collected from a girl aged 5 to 17 with multiple sclerosis.

V and J are TRBV29-1 and TRBJ1-1, with 7 bases fitting TRBD1. CDR1 and CDR2 (germline): SQVTM, ANQGSEA. V was pared by 8 bases and J by 10 bases, with 4 bases of the junction left unmatched. The CDR3 sequence is 9 residues long. CDR3 DNA sequence: TGCAGCCAGGGACAGAGAGCTTTCTTT. Translated, it gives CSQGQRAFF. Variable domain in full (rest from reference TRBV29-1 and TRBJ1-1): SAVISQKPSRDICQRGTSLTIQCQVDSQVTMMFWYRQQPGQSLTLIATANQGSEATYESGFVIDKFPISRPNLTFSTLTVSNMSPEDSSIYLCSQGQRAFFGQGTRLTVV.

The sample holds many counts of this clonotype. The gene calls are TRBV5-6 and TRBJ2-7; 9 positions match TRBD1. CDR3 length: 15 amino acids. The junction had 10 bases not matched to a gene; V was cut back by 4 bases and J by 5 bases. Germline loops: CDR1 SGHDT, CDR2 YYEEEE. CDR3 loop: CASSAFGTGFDEQYF. The CDR3 nucleotides are TGTGCCAGCAGCGCTTTCGGGACAGGGTTTGACGAGCAGTACTTC.

The chain links TRBV5-5 to TRBJ1-4, with D possibly matching TRBD1 (5 bases). Trimming took off 4 bases at V and 5 bases at J, with 18 bases between the two ends. The CDR3 has 16 residues. Germline CDR1 reads SGHKS; CDR2 reads YYEKEE (reference sequence). CDR3 sequence reads: CASSPRAGQGNEKLFF. CDR3 bases: TGTGCCAGCAGCCCGCGTGCGGGGCAGGGAAATGAAAAACTGTTTTTT. Variable domain in full (rest from reference TRBV5-5 and TRBJ1-4): DAGVTQSPTHLIKTRGQQVTLRCSPISGHKSVSWYQQVLGQGPQFIFQYYEKEERGRGNFPDRFSARQFPNYSSELNVNALLLGDSALYLCASSPRAGQGNEKLFFGSGTQLSVL.

This clonotype was detected only a few times. V usage is TRBV3-1 and J usage is TRBJ2-7; perhaps TRBD2 as D (5 bases). Germline-derived CDR1 and CDR2 are LGHDT and YNNKEL (reference sequence). The V gene lost 4 bases and the J gene lost 3 bases, with 16 bases spanning the gap. CDR3 length: 15 amino acids. The CDR3 here is CASSPPRTGHYEQYF. The CDR3 bases are TGTGCCAGCAGCCCCCCACGGACTGGCCACTACGAGCAGTACTTC.

This chain connects TRBV24-1 to TRBJ2-4; D uncertain. The last part of the DNA fits TRBJ2-5 better; the J call may be wrong. CDR3 length equals 14 residues. In germline, CDR1 is KGHDR, CDR2 SFDVKD. The CDR3 DNA reads TGTGCCACCAGTGATCCCTCGTTACAAGAGACCCAGTACTTC. Its translation is CATSDPSLQETQYF.

This clonotype was seen a few times. The genes are TRBV29-1 and TRBJ2-5; 10 bases match TRBD1. J lost 0 bases, V lost 4 bases, and 8 bases had no gene match. The CDR3 loop spans 16 amino acids. Germline CDR1 reads SQVTM; CDR2 reads ANQGSEA. The chain's CDR3 is CSVGTGGLMYQETQYF. The CDR3 DNA is TGCAGCGTTGGGACAGGGGGACTTATGTACCAAGAGACCCAGTACTTC.

The chain links TRBV29-1 to TRBJ2-3; 11 nucleotides align to TRBD2. The V and J ends lost 4 bases and 5 bases, in that order; junction bases with no gene match: 5. CDR3 length equals 14 residues. Germline V lookup: CDR1 SQVTM, CDR2 ANQGSEA. This CDR3 is CSVGLAGGIDTQYF. The CDR3 DNA reads as TGCAGCGTTGGTCTAGCGGGAGGTATAGATACGCAGTATTTT.

Many counts were recorded for this clonotype. This chain links TRBV5-1 with TRBJ2-1; 10 bases line up with TRBD2. This CDR3 has 16 amino acids. The V and J ends lost 0 bases and 7 bases, in that order; junction bases with no gene match: 7. The germline V gene has CDR1 SGHRS and CDR2 YFSETQ. CDR3 bases: TGCGCCAGCAGCTTGGACCCAGCGGGAGGGACTAATGAGCAGTTCTTC. Amino acids: CASSLDPAGGTNEQFF.

Notes on this clonotype: At one end, the junction sequence differs from germline, possibly due to a read error. This chain uses TRBV18 with TRBJ1-5; D might be TRBD1 (6 bases). The CDR3 runs 15 residues. CDR1 is KGHSH and CDR2 is LQKENI in the germline V gene. This CDR3 is CASSDTAGDNQSQHF. Here the CDR3 DNA reads TGTGCCAGCTCCGACACTGCAGGGGACAATCAGTCCCAGCATTTT.

The V gene is TRBV7-8, the J gene TRBJ2-7; D not certain. Deletions cut 3 bases from V and 0 bases from J, with 9 bases between. Germline V gene lookup returns CDR1 SGHVS and CDR2 FQNEAQ. The CDR3 consists of 14 residues. The CDR3 is CASSFRLGSYEQYF. DNA of the CDR3: TGTGCCAGCAGCTTCCGTCTAGGCTCCTACGAGCAGTACTTC.

There are a few counts of this clonotype. The rearrangement joins TRBV27 to TRBJ1-2; D is unclear. Trimming left V 4 bases short and J 0 bases short, with 6 bases between. Germline lookup yields CDR1 MNHEY and CDR2 SMNVEV (reference sequence). CDR3 length: 13 amino acids. CDR3 amino acids: CASSSRPNYGYTF. The CDR3 region has the DNA TGTGCCAGCAGTTCCCGGCCTAACTATGGCTACACCTTC.

This clonotype has at least ten counts. V gene TRBV20-1 combines with J gene TRBJ2-1; 8 nucleotides match TRBD1. Germline CDR1 is DFQATT and CDR2 is SNEGSKA (reference sequence). The CDR3 extends over 14 amino acids. The junction had 6 bases not matched to a gene; V was cut back by 6 bases and J by 2 bases. The CDR3 sequence: CSADQGAAYNEQFF. The CDR3 region has the DNA TGCAGTGCAGACCAGGGGGCTGCCTACAATGAGCAGTTCTTC.

This clonotype was counted between two and nine times. J is TRBJ1-1 and V is TRBV18; D is ambiguous. Germline CDR1 is KGHSH and CDR2 is LQKENI. Trimming stripped 4 bases from V and 1 base from J, with 13 bases between. The CDR3 has 15 residues. As DNA, the CDR3 is TGTGCCAGCTCACAACGGCGATCAGGGAACACTGAAGCTTTCTTT. Its protein product is CASSQRRSGNTEAFF.

This chain links TRBV20-1 with TRBJ2-1; 11 nucleotides align to TRBD2. V lost 5 bases to trimming and J lost 1 base; unmatched junction nucleotides: 7. The CDR3 extends over 16 amino acids. Germline loops: CDR1 DFQATT, CDR2 SNEGSKA (reference sequence). In DNA form, the CDR3 reads TGCAGTGCTCTAGCGGGAGGCCCAATTTCCTACAATGAGCAGTTCTTC. This gives the protein CSALAGGPISYNEQFF.

The chain combines TRBV28 with TRBJ2-2, with D possibly TRBD1 on 5 matching bases. The CDR3 spans 16 residues. Germline V gene lookup returns CDR1 MDHEN and CDR2 SYDVKM. V dropped 1 base and J dropped 4 bases, with 13 bases sitting between them. The CDR3 sequence: CASSLYAGWSTGELFF. The CDR3 DNA is TGTGCCAGCAGTTTATATGCAGGGTGGAGCACCGGGGAGCTGTTTTTT. The complete variable domain, with remaining parts taken from reference TRBV28 and TRBJ2-2, reads DVKVTQSSRYLVKRTGEKVFLECVQDMDHENMFWYRQDPGLGLRLIYFSYDVKMKEKGDIPEGYSVSREKKERFSLILESASTNQTSMYLCASSLYAGWSTGELFFGEGSRLTVL.

The J gene is TRBJ2-7, the V gene TRBV7-2; no firm D call. The germline V and J ends were trimmed by 3 bases and 5 bases, with 8 bases remaining between them. This CDR3 is 12 amino acids long. The V gene's germline CDR1 is SGHTA and CDR2 FQGNSA. CDR3 in amino acids: CASSFNINEQYF. In DNA form, the CDR3 reads TGTGCCAGCAGCTTCAATATTAACGAGCAGTACTTC.

This chain joins TRBV9 and TRBJ2-1, with 13 bases aligning to TRBD2. The J segment lost 9 bases and the V segment lost 1 base, leaving 13 bases of the junction unmatched. The germline V gene encodes CDR1 SGDLS and CDR2 YYNGEE. There are 18 residues in the CDR3. CDR3: CASSVFLNTTSGRGEQFF. In DNA form, the CDR3 reads TGTGCCAGCAGCGTATTCTTAAACACCACTAGCGGGAGGGGTGAGCAGTTCTTC.

This clonotype has only a few counts. This sequence joins TRBV24-1 and TRBJ2-1; D gene uncertain. Germline lookup yields CDR1 KGHDR and CDR2 SFDVKD. The CDR3 is 18 residues long. Trimming left V 4 bases short and J 0 bases short, with 18 bases between. CDR3 residues: CATSDPEAGTSSYNEQFF. DNA for the CDR3: TGTGCCACCAGTGACCCCGAGGCAGGAACCAGCTCCTACAATGAGCAGTTCTTC.

The chain couples TRBV9 to TRBJ1-2, with TRBD1 as a possible D gene (5 bases). The CDR3 length is 13 residues. The germline V gene has CDR1 SGDLS and CDR2 YYNGEE. Trimming took off 3 bases at V and 8 bases at J, with 14 bases between the two ends. DNA of the CDR3: TGTGCCAGCAGCGCCGCAGGGTCTGGAGGCTACACCTTC. Encoded protein: CASSAAGSGGYTF.

On this clonotype itself: A read error is possible here, since a much larger clone lies one base away. The chain's CDR3 is CASSSARGRRYEQFF. As DNA, the CDR3 is TGTGCCAGCAGCTCGGCGCGGGGACGGCGGTACGAGCAGTTCTTC. The chain carries TRBV12-3 or TRBV12-4 and TRBJ2-1; the D gene is possibly TRBD2 (6 bases). There are 15 residues in the CDR3. Trimming removed 6 bases from V and 10 bases from J, with 22 bases in between.

This chain connects TRBV20-1 to TRBJ1-1, with no clear D. CDR1 is DFQATT, CDR2 SNEGSKA, per germline (reference sequence). The CDR3 totals 16 residues. V was cut by 2 bases and J by 0 bases, with 16 bases left in between. CDR3 amino acids: CSARPPAETMNTEAFF. In DNA form, the CDR3 reads TGCAGTGCTAGACCCCCCGCAGAAACTATGAACACTGAAGCTTTCTTT.

This clonotype has more than one count but fewer than ten. This chain links TRBV20-1 with TRBJ1-5; a weak D match, TRBD1 (5 bases). This CDR3 is built from 15 residues. The germline gives CDR1 DFQATT, CDR2 SNEGSKA (reference sequence). The V and J ends lost 1 base and 7 bases respectively, with 17 bases between them. In DNA, the CDR3 is TGCAGTGCTAGAGGGGACGTCGCCGGGTGGCAGCCCCAGCATTTT. It yields the protein CSARGDVAGWQPQHF.

The chain employs TRBV20-1 and TRBJ2-7; 7 bases map to TRBD1. J lost 5 bases, V lost 6 bases, and 7 bases had no gene match. The CDR3 has 12 amino acids. Looked up from germline, CDR1 is DFQATT and CDR2 is SNEGSKA (reference sequence). CDR3 amino acids: CSAGSTGDEQYF. The CDR3 DNA follows: TGCAGTGCGGGAAGCACAGGGGACGAGCAGTACTTC.

This clonotype was observed a handful of times. This chain uses TRBV6-1 with TRBJ2-3; 9 bases line up with TRBD1. This CDR3 contains 14 residues. Germline values: CDR1 MNHNS, CDR2 SASEGT. V lost 6 bases, J lost 4 bases, and 5 bases stayed unmatched. The DNA for the CDR3 is TGTGCCAGCAGGGGGGGACAGGGACCAGATACGCAGTATTTT. It yields the protein CASRGGQGPDTQYF.